This T cell receptor beta chain was sequenced in a study of T-cell reconstitution after alpha-beta-depleted transplantation in children. Germline V gene lookup returns CDR1 SGHVS and CDR2 FQNEAQ. V lost 5 bases to trimming and J lost 6 bases, with 10 bases between them. There are 13 residues in the CDR3. This clonotype has more than one count but fewer than ten. Researchers prepared the TCRbeta library using unique molecular identifiers, the study reports. MiXCR, run by TCRdb on the PCR reads, gives a single entry per CDR3 protein. The repertoire holds 400,000 to 500,000 distinct CDR3 sequences, with 11% as singletons.

J is TRBJ2-2 and V is TRBV7-8; D is perhaps TRBD1 (6 bases). The receptor's source is a human donor who donated a stem cell graft to a child with acute myeloid leukemia. The material sequenced was PBMCs from the stem cell graft donor, taken from the stem cell graft. The CDR3 DNA reads as TGTGCCAGCAGCCACAGGGAAGCCGGGGAGCTGTTTTTT. Amino acid sequence: CASSHREAGELFF. The full variable domain, with the rest looked up from reference TRBV7-8 and TRBJ2-2, is GAGVSQSPRYKVAKRGQDVALRCDPISGHVSLFWYQQALGQGPEFLTYFQNEAQLDKSGLPSDRFFAERPEGSVSTLKIQRTQQEDSAVYLCASSHREAGELFFGEGSRLTVL.